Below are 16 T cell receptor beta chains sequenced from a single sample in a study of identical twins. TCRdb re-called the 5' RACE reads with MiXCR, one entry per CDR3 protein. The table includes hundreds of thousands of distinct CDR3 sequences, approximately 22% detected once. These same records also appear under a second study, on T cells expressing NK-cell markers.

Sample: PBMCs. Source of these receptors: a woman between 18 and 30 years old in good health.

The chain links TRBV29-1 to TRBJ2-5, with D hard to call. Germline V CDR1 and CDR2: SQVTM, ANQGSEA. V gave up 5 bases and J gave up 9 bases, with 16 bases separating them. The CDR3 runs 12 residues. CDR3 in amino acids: CSVSIPPAAQYF. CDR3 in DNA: TGCAGCGTTTCTATCCCTCCAGCCGCCCAGTACTTC.

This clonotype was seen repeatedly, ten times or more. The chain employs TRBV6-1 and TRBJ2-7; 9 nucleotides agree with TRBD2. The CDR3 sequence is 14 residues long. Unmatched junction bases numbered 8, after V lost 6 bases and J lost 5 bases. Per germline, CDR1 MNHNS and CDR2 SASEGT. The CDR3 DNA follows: TGTGCCAGCAGCCTCCCGGGACTAGCCAACGAGCAGTACTTC. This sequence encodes CASSLPGLANEQYF.

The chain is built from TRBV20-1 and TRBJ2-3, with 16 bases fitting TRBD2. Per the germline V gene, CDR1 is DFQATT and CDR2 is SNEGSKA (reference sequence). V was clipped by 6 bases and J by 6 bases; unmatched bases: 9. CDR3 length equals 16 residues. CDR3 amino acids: CSATGTSGGARDTQYF. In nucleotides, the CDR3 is TGCAGTGCCACCGGGACTAGCGGGGGGGCGCGGGATACGCAGTATTTT.

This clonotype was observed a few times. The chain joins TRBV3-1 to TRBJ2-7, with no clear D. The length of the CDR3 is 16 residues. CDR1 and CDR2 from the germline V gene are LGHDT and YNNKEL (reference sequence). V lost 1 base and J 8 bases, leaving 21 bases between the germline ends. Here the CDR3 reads CASSQAGSRFKKKQYF. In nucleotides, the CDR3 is TGTGCCAGCAGCCAAGCGGGTAGCCGATTTAAGAAGAAGCAGTACTTC.

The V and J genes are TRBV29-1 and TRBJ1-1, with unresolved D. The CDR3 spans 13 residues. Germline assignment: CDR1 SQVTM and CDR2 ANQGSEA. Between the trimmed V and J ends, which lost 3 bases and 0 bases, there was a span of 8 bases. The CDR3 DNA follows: TGCAGCGTTGATCAGAATTTGAACACTGAAGCTTTCTTT. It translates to CSVDQNLNTEAFF. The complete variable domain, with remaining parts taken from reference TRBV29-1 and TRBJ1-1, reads SAVISQKPSRDICQRGTSLTIQCQVDSQVTMMFWYRQQPGQSLTLIATANQGSEATYESGFVIDKFPISRPNLTFSTLTVSNMSPEDSSIYLCSVDQNLNTEAFFGQGTRLTVV.

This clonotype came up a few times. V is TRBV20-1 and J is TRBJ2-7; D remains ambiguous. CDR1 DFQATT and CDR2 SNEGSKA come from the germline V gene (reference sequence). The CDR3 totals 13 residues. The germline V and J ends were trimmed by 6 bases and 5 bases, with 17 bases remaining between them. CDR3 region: CSAKQAPRNEQYF. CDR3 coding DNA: TGCAGTGCCAAGCAGGCACCACGTAACGAGCAGTACTTC.

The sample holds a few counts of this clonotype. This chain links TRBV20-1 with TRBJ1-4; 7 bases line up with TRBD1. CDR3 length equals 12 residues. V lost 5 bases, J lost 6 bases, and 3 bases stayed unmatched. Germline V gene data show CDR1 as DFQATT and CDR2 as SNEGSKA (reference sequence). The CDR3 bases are TGCAGTGCTGGGGACAGTCATGAAAAACTGTTTTTT. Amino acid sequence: CSAGDSHEKLFF.

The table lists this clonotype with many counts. The CDR3 sequence: CAGTQGNGYTF. The CDR3 coding sequence is TGTGCCGGGACACAGGGGAATGGCTACACCTTC. The genes are TRBV19 and TRBJ1-2; TRBD1 matches at 7 bases. The CDR3 loop spans 11 amino acids. J was trimmed by 6 bases and V by 11 bases; bases with no gene match: 6. CDR1 is LNHDA and CDR2 is SQIVND in the germline V gene (reference sequence).

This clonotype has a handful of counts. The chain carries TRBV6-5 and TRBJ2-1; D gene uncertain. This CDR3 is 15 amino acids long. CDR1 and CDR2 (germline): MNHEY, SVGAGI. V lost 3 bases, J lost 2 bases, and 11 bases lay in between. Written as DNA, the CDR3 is TGTGCCAGCAGTTATCGCCCGACACCCTACAATGAGCAGTTCTTC. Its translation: CASSYRPTPYNEQFF.

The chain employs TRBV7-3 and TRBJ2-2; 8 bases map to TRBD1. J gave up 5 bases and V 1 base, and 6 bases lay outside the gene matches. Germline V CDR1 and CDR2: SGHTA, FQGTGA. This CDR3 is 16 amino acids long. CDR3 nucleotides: TGTGCCAGCAGCTTAATCGGACAGGGAGGTACCGGGGAGCTGTTTTTT. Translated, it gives CASSLIGQGGTGELFF.

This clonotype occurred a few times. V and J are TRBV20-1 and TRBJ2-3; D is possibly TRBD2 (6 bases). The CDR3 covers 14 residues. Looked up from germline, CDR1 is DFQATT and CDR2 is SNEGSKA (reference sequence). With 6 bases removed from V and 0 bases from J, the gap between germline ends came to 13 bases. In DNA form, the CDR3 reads TGCAGTGCCCGGGACTCCCCAAGCACAGATACGCAGTATTTT. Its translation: CSARDSPSTDTQYF.

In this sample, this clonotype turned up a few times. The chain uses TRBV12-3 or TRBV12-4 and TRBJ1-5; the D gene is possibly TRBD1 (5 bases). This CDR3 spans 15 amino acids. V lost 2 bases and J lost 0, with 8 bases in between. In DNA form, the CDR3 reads TGTGCCAGCAGTTTACGCAGGGCTAGCAATCAGCCCCAGCATTTT. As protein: CASSLRRASNQPQHF.

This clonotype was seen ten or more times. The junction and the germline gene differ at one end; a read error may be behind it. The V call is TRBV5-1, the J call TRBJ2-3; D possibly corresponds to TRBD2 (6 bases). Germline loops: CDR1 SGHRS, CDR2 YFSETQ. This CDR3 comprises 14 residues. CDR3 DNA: TGTGCCAGCAGTAGCCGGGACTCAACAGATACGCAGTATTTT. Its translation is CASSSRDSTDTQYF. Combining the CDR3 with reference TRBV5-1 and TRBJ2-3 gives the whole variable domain KAGVTQTPRYLIKTRGQQVTLSCSPISGHRSVSWYQQTPGQGLQFLFEYFSETQRNKGNFPGRFSGRQFSNSRSEMNVSTLELGDSALYLCASSSRDSTDTQYFGPGTRLTVL.

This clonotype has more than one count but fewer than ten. The CDR3 coding sequence is TGCGCCAGCTCCGGCGGGGGGTCGGGGGATACGCAGTATTTT. Translating it yields CASSGGGSGDTQYF. This chain joins TRBV10-1 and TRBJ2-3; 8 nucleotides align to TRBD2. CDR3 length: 14 residues. Germline V gene data show CDR1 as WNHNN and CDR2 as SYGVQD (reference sequence). V lost 8 bases, J lost 6 bases, and 10 bases stayed unmatched.

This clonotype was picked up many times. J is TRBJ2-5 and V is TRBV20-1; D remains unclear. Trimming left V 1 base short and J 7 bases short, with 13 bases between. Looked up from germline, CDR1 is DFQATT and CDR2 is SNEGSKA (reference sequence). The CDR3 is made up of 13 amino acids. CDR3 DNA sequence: TGCAGTGCTAGAGTGGACCCACGAGGGACCCAGTACTTC. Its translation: CSARVDPRGTQYF.

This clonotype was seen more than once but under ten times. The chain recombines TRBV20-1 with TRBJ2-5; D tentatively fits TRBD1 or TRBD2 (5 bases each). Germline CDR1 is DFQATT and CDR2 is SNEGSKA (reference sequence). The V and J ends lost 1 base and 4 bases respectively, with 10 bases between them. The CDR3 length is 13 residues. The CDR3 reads CSARGGNVETQYF. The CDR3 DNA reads TGCAGTGCTAGAGGGGGGAATGTAGAGACCCAGTACTTC.